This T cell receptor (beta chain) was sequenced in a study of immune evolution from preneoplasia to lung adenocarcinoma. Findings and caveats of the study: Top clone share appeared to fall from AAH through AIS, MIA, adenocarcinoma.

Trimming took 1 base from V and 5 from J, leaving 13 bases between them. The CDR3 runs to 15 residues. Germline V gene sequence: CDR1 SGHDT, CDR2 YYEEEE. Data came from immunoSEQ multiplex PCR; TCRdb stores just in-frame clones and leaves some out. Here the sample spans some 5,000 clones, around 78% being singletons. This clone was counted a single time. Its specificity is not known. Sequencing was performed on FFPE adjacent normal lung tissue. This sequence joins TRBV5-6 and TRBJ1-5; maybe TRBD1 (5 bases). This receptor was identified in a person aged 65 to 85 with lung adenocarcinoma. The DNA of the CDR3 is TGTGCCAGCAGCTTGTCGGGACGTCGGGATCAGCCCCAGCATTTT. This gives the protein CASSLSGRRDQPQHF.